The T cell receptor beta chain described here comes from a study of Graves' ophthalmopathy and Graves' hyperthyroidism. This clonotype has ten or more counts. Amplified material comprised TCR beta CDR3 regions derived from RNA transcripts. First-round RT-PCR with HTBI primers preceded a second-round multiplex PCR. Using its own MiXCR run on the multiplex PCR reads, TCRdb lists one record per CDR3 protein. The data hold 350,000 to 400,000 distinct CDR3 sequences, with roughly 14% observed a single time. The length of the CDR3 is 15 residues. Per the germline V gene, CDR1 is MNHEY and CDR2 is SMNVEV (reference sequence). Germline trimming cut 8 bases from V and 4 bases from J; bases unmatched to any gene: 11.

The sample consisted of peripheral blood. V is TRBV27 and J is TRBJ1-2, with 9 bases aligning to TRBD1. This receptor was identified in a woman under 30 with stable Graves' hyperthyroidism. The CDR3 spells CASRPGTGTAYGYTF. The CDR3 DNA reads TGTGCCAGCCGACCCGGGACAGGGACCGCCTATGGCTACACCTTC.